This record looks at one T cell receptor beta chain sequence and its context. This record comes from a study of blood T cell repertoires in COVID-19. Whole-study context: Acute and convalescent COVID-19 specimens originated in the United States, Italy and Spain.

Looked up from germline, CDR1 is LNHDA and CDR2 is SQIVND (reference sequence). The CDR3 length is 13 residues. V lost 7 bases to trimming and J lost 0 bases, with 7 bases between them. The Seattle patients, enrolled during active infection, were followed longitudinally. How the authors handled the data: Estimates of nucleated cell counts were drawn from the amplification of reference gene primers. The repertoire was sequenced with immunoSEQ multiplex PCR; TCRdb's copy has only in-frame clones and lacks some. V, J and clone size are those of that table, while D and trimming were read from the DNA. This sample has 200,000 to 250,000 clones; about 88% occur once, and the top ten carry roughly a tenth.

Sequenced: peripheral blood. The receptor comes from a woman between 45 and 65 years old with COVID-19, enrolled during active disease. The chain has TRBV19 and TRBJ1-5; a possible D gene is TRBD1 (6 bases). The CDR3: CASKTGSNQPQHF. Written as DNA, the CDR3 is TGTGCCAGTAAGACAGGTAGCAATCAGCCCCAGCATTTT.